This entry is about one T cell receptor beta chain. Authors' processing steps: How many nucleated cells were present was estimated from reference gene primer amplification. Produced via immunoSEQ multiplex PCR; TCRdb's table is partial and in-frame only. V and J calls plus clone size are reproduced from that table; the DNA served to infer D and trimming. The sample consists of about 130,000 clones, over 70% of them appearing once. The entry originates in a study of blood T cell repertoires in COVID-19. Study overall: Spain, Italy and the United States supplied samples that represented acute and convalescent COVID-19. T cells, B-cell-depleted T cells, or PBMCs provided the cDNA or gDNA that served as material.

With 3 bases removed from V and 12 bases from J, the gap between germline ends came to 15 bases. Germline CDR1 and CDR2: GTSNPN and SVGIG (reference sequence). This CDR3 is 13 amino acids long. The sequence was collected from a man aged 50 or older with active COVID-19. The chain couples TRBV30 to TRBJ1-6, with D possibly TRBD1 on 6 matching bases. Sequencing was performed on peripheral blood. The CDR3 loop reads CAWRNRVEGPLHF. CDR3 DNA sequence: TGTGCCTGGAGAAACAGGGTAGAAGGACCCCTCCACTTT.